This T cell receptor beta chain is drawn from a study of tumor-infiltrating lymphocytes in primary liver carcinoma. This clonotype was counted only a few times. A read error may explain this, as a much larger clone is one base away. V gave up 7 bases and J gave up 10 bases; unmatched junction bases: 7. The length of the CDR3 is 14 residues. Germline V gives CDR1 SNHLY, CDR2 FYNNEI. DNA and RNA were both co-extracted from about 20-30 mg of bulk tissue that had not been sorted. Using a constant-region primer together with ProtoScript II reverse transcriptase, TCR beta cDNA was made from around 500 ng of total RNA. Slightly modified ARM-PCR served as the procedure for the TCR beta libraries. These libraries came from three rounds of nested multiplex PCR. Running roughly 10 cycles apiece, the first two PCR rounds relied on TRBV1-TRBV30 forward primers together with a C-beta reverse primer. TCRdb reprocessed the multiplex PCR reads via MiXCR and lists one record per CDR3 protein. The sample lists approximately 47,000 distinct CDR3 sequences; roughly 77% were seen once.

Sequenced input: liver tumor tissue from sampling region 3. Regarding subset: tumor region T3, left-lateral pole. V is TRBV2 and J is TRBJ2-3; 14 bases match TRBD2. This TCR was sampled from a man aged 40-55 years with primary liver carcinoma and hepatitis B virus infection. The CDR3 region is CASTPTSGGDSQYF. In DNA form, the CDR3 reads TGTGCCAGCACTCCGACTAGCGGGGGGGATTCGCAGTATTTT.